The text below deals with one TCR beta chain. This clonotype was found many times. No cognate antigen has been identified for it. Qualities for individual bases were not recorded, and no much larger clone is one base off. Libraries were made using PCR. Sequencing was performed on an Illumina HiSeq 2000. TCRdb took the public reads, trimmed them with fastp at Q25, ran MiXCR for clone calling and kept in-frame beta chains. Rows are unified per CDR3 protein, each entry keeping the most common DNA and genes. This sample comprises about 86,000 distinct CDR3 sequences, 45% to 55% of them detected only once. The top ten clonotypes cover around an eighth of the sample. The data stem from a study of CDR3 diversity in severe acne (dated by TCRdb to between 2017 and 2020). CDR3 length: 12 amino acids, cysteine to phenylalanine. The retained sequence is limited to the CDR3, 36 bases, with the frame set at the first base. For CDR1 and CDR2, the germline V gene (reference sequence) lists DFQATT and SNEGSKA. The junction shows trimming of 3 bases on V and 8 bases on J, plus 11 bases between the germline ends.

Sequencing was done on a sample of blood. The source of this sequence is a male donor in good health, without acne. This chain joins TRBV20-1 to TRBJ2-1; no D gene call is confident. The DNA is TGCAGTGCTAGCCCCTTGATAGATGAGCAGTTCTTC. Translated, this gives CSASPLIDEQFF.